The source of this TCR beta chain is a study of cytomegalovirus exposure and HLA in healthy donors. For the study at large: Most donors, approximately 82% of several hundred genotyped, fell in the Caucasian-associated ancestry cluster.

Concerning this clone: The antigen is undetermined.

This CDR3 spans 13 amino acids. Trimming removed 4 bases from V and 6 bases from J, with 10 bases in between. Per the germline V gene, CDR1 is MNHEY and CDR2 is SMNVEV (reference sequence). It was with 60 Vbeta and 13 Jbeta primers that the PCR ran. Repertoires were generated with immunoSEQ multiplex PCR, while TCRdb's copy carries only in-frame clones and drops some. The sample has 100,000 to 150,000 clones, around 72% seen once; the top ten hold approximately 1.7%. Study-wide results and limits: When a later analysis compared HLA-associated TCR beta chains with equally common others, the HLA-associated chains turned out to be more clonally expanded and to have lower generation probabilities.

Sequencing was carried out using PBMCs. This sequence originates from a woman in her thirties or forties in good health and CMV-seronegative. V usage is TRBV27 and J usage is TRBJ1-5, with D uncertain. CDR3: CASSSAPGQPQHF. The CDR3 DNA is TGTGCCAGCAGTTCCGCGCCGGGTCAGCCCCAGCATTTT.